One and the same sample provided the 31 T cell receptor beta chains below, sequenced in a study of regulatory T cells in long-lasting Graves disease. Combining iRepertoire HTBI primers with Arm-PCR of CDR3 regions, the authors built TCR beta libraries. Using its own MiXCR run on the multiplex PCR reads, TCRdb lists one record per CDR3 protein. The profile shows roughly 400,000 distinct CDR3 sequences, 21% of them singletons. Noted time point: persistent/refractory GD, antithyroid drugs over 5 years with positive TRAb. PBMCs were the source of the RNA used for TCR sequencing. The sequencing used peripheral blood mononuclear cells (PBMCs), collected when the disease was refractory, from a patient treated with antithyroid drugs. Receptor source: a female donor with Graves disease.

J is TRBJ2-5 and V is TRBV29-1; D perhaps matches TRBD1 (5 bases). The CDR3 consists of 14 residues. Trimming stripped 3 bases from V and 4 bases from J, with 15 bases between. Germline V gene lookup returns CDR1 SQVTM and CDR2 ANQGSEA. CDR3 in DNA: TGCAGCGTTGAGGGGCAGGGCGCAGGAGAGACCCAGTACTTC. This gives the protein CSVEGQGAGETQYF.

The genes are TRBV15 and TRBJ1-3; maybe TRBD1 (5 bases). The CDR3 sequence is 13 residues long. V was cut by 5 bases and J by 6 bases, with 11 bases left in between. CDR1 is LNHNV and CDR2 is YYDKDF in the germline V gene (reference sequence). CDR3 in amino acids: CATSLTGTNTIYF. CDR3 DNA: TGTGCCACCAGCTTAACCGGGACAAACACCATATATTTT.

The table lists this clonotype with a few counts. The chain couples TRBV4-1 to TRBJ2-7, with D tentatively TRBD2 (5 bases). Trimming cost V 1 base and J 2 bases, with 9 bases left between them. Germline V gene lookup returns CDR1 MGHRA and CDR2 YSYEKL. The CDR3 is made up of 14 amino acids. CDR3 residues: CASSQGGGTYEQYF. CDR3 nucleotide sequence: TGCGCCAGCAGCCAAGGCGGAGGAACCTACGAGCAGTACTTC.

The sample holds one count of this clonotype. The V gene is TRBV19, the J gene TRBJ1-1, with D unclear. Trimming cost V 5 bases and J 3 bases, with 10 bases left between them. CDR1 is LNHDA and CDR2 is SQIVND in the germline V gene (reference sequence). The CDR3 length is 13 residues. The CDR3, as DNA: TGTGCCAGTAGTGGGAGACAACACACTGAAGCTTTCTTT. It is translated as CASSGRQHTEAFF.

The chain links TRBV7-2 to TRBJ2-1; a possible D gene is TRBD2 (7 bases). The V gene lost 2 bases and the J gene lost 12 bases, with 17 bases spanning the gap. CDR1 is SGHTA, CDR2 FQGNSA, per germline. The CDR3 has 14 residues. CDR3 coding DNA: TGTGCCAGCAGCTTAAAGGGGGGGAGCCTGAGGCAGTTCTTC. Translating gives CASSLKGGSLRQFF.

This clonotype was seen ten or more times. The chain is built from TRBV10-1 and TRBJ1-2; possibly TRBD1 for D (5 bases). Germline values: CDR1 WNHNN, CDR2 SYGVQD (reference sequence). The V end was cut by 4 bases, the J end by 4 bases, with 10 bases between. This CDR3 contains 13 residues. CDR3 protein: CASSAADSYGYTF. The CDR3 DNA is TGCGCCAGCAGTGCCGCCGACAGCTATGGCTACACCTTC.

This clonotype was picked up a small number of times. The genes are TRBV28 and TRBJ1-2; 8 bases line up with TRBD1. This CDR3 region has 13 residues. The trim removed 8 bases at V and 8 bases at J, leaving 10 bases unmatched. The germline gives CDR1 MDHEN, CDR2 SYDVKM. CDR3 DNA: TGTGCCAGCTCGGGGACAGGTTTAAGCGGCTACACCTTC. Translating gives CASSGTGLSGYTF.

This clonotype was counted a few times. A read error may explain this, as a much larger clone is one base away. V and J are TRBV2 and TRBJ1-6; 7 bases align to TRBD1. The CDR3 loop spans 14 amino acids. V gave up 4 bases and J gave up 10 bases; unmatched junction bases: 7. Germline V gene data show CDR1 as SNHLY and CDR2 as FYNNEI. The CDR3 reads CASSGLGQRSPLHF. CDR3 in DNA: TGTGCCAGCAGTGGATTGGGACAGCGATCACCCCTCCACTTT.

This clonotype was seen many times. The gene calls are TRBV2 and TRBJ2-7; D is perhaps TRBD1 (6 bases). The CDR3 has 12 residues. The germline V gene has CDR1 SNHLY and CDR2 FYNNEI. Trimming cost V 4 bases and J 4 bases, with 8 bases left between them. CDR3 region: CASSGTVYEQYF. The CDR3 bases are TGTGCCAGCAGTGGGACAGTATACGAGCAGTACTTC.

The J gene is TRBJ1-2, the V gene TRBV20-1; D is undetermined. V lost 1 base to trimming and J lost 1 base, with 7 bases between them. The CDR3 loop spans 13 amino acids. Per germline, CDR1 DFQATT and CDR2 SNEGSKA (reference sequence). This chain's CDR3 is CSARVGLNYGYTF. The CDR3 DNA reads as TGCAGTGCTAGAGTTGGTCTTAACTATGGCTACACCTTC.

The chain uses TRBV30 and TRBJ2-3; D uncertain. V gave up 0 bases and J gave up 5 bases, with 3 bases separating them. CDR3 size: 11 residues. Germline CDR1 reads GTSNPN; CDR2 reads SVGIG (reference sequence). CDR3 region: CAWSVGDTQYF. In DNA form, the CDR3 reads TGTGCCTGGAGTGTAGGAGATACGCAGTATTTT.

This clonotype was recorded many times. This rearrangement joins TRBV7-8 to TRBJ2-7, with TRBD2 matching 8 bases. This CDR3 is 15 amino acids long. The trim removed 0 bases at V and 2 bases at J, leaving 3 bases unmatched. The germline CDR1 and CDR2 sequences are SGHVS and FQNEAQ. The CDR3 is CASSLAGLETYEQYF. The CDR3 DNA is TGTGCCAGCAGCTTAGCGGGACTAGAGACCTACGAGCAGTACTTC.

This clonotype was seen many times. V is TRBV28 and J is TRBJ2-7, with 10 bases fitting TRBD1. Germline trimming cut 6 bases from V and 5 bases from J; bases unmatched to any gene: 7. The germline CDR1 and CDR2 sequences are MDHEN and SYDVKM. The CDR3 spans 14 residues. CDR3 in amino acids: CASRPGQGRNEQYF. The CDR3 DNA follows: TGTGCCAGCAGGCCGGGACAGGGGCGGAACGAGCAGTACTTC.

The table lists this clonotype with a few counts. The J gene is TRBJ2-1, the V gene TRBV2; 9 positions match TRBD1. Germline values: CDR1 SNHLY, CDR2 FYNNEI. The V and J ends lost 6 bases and 1 base, in that order; junction bases with no gene match: 4. The CDR3 consists of 15 residues. The CDR3 DNA is TGTGCCAGCAGCCCGGGACAGGGTTCCTACAATGAGCAGTTCTTC. It specifies CASSPGQGSYNEQFF.

This clonotype was recorded many times. The gene calls are TRBV2 and TRBJ2-2; a weak D match, TRBD2 (6 bases). The CDR3 loop spans 14 amino acids. Trimming pared 6 bases from V and 3 bases from J, leaving 11 bases between. Germline-derived CDR1 and CDR2 are SNHLY and FYNNEI. CDR3 coding DNA: TGTGCCAGCAGGGGACCGGGGGACACCGGGGAGCTGTTTTTT. The encoded protein is CASRGPGDTGELFF.

There are many counts of this clonotype. This chain links TRBV12-3 or TRBV12-4 with TRBJ2-7; TRBD2 matches at 8 bases. This CDR3 contains 13 residues. V lost 6 bases and J lost 5; bases outside the gene matches: 6. CDR3 in DNA: TGTGCCAGCAGCCCAAGCGGGAGAAACGAGCAGTACTTC. Translating it yields CASSPSGRNEQYF.

This clonotype has at least ten counts. This chain uses TRBV15 with TRBJ2-7, with D perhaps matching TRBD1 (6 bases). Germline CDR1 reads LNHNV; CDR2 reads YYDKDF (reference sequence). CDR3 length equals 16 residues. Between the trimmed V and J ends, which lost 5 bases and 2 bases, there was a span of 19 bases. CDR3 in amino acids: CATSSRLGWGPYEQYF. The CDR3 DNA follows: TGTGCCACCAGCTCGCGTCTGGGGTGGGGGCCCTACGAGCAGTACTTC.

At least ten counts were recorded for this clonotype. The chain recombines TRBV2 with TRBJ2-5; D remains ambiguous. CDR3 length: 11 residues. The germline V gene encodes CDR1 SNHLY and CDR2 FYNNEI. Trimming removed 11 bases at V and 1 base at J, with 8 bases between. The CDR3 nucleotides read TGTGCCGGAAGTGGCCAAGAGACCCAGTACTTC. Translation: CAGSGQETQYF.

In regard to this clonotype: A clone one base away is much larger, so this may be a read error. This chain links TRBV27 with TRBJ1-5; maybe TRBD1 (5 bases). The CDR3 has 14 residues. CDR1 MNHEY and CDR2 SMNVEV come from the germline V gene (reference sequence). The germline V and J ends were trimmed by 4 bases and 3 bases, with 10 bases remaining between them. The CDR3 is CASSSGQDNQPQHF. The CDR3 nucleotides read TGTGCCAGCAGTTCAGGGCAGGACAATCAGCCCCAGCATTTT.

This clonotype was detected a few times. This chain joins TRBV5-1 and TRBJ1-2; no reliable D call. There are 12 residues in the CDR3. Germline lookup yields CDR1 SGHRS and CDR2 YFSETQ. V shed 0 bases and J shed 7 bases, with 7 bases lying between them. The CDR3 reads CASSLGTVGYTF. In DNA, the CDR3 is TGCGCCAGCAGCTTGGGTACAGTTGGCTACACCTTC.

Only a few counts were recorded for this clonotype. This chain links TRBV9 with TRBJ2-5; D is unresolved. From germline, CDR1 is SGDLS and CDR2 YYNGEE. The CDR3 runs 15 residues. The V gene lost 0 bases and the J gene lost 2 bases, with 11 bases spanning the gap. The CDR3 region is CASSVAHGFQETQYF. The CDR3, as DNA: TGTGCCAGCAGCGTAGCTCACGGATTTCAAGAGACCCAGTACTTC.

Note on this clonotype: This may come from a read error, since a much larger clone is one base off. The V call is TRBV2, the J call TRBJ1-4, with a possible D match to TRBD1 (5 bases). The CDR3 runs 15 residues. Germline CDR1 and CDR2: SNHLY and FYNNEI. The chain's CDR3 is CAISEPWQGEEKLFF. The CDR3 DNA reads as TGTGCCATCAGTGAGCCGTGGCAGGGTGAAGAAAAACTGTTTTTT.

The V call is TRBV12-3 or TRBV12-4, the J call TRBJ1-5; a weak D match, TRBD1 (6 bases). Deletions cut 5 bases from V and 4 bases from J, with 18 bases between. This CDR3 comprises 16 residues. The CDR3 DNA reads TGTGCCAGCAGTCCCCTCGTACAGGGTGAGAATCAGCCCCAGCATTTT. Amino acid sequence: CASSPLVQGENQPQHF.

This clonotype appeared many times. The V and J genes are TRBV24-1 and TRBJ2-7, with 7 bases aligning to TRBD2. Germline CDR1 is KGHDR and CDR2 is SFDVKD. V shed 4 bases and J 0 bases; nucleotides not matched to a gene: 5. The CDR3 sequence is 15 residues long. CDR3 loop: CATSDLAVHSYEQYF. Here the CDR3 DNA reads TGTGCCACCAGTGACCTAGCGGTTCACTCCTACGAGCAGTACTTC.

Worth noting for this clonotype: Just one base apart from a much larger clone, this may be a read error. The CDR3 ends on some other residue instead of the conserved phenylalanine or tryptophan, so this is likely a read error. V usage is TRBV11-2 and J usage is TRBJ1-6, with unresolved D. The V end lost 2 bases, the J end lost 10 bases, and 21 bases lay between the germline ends. The CDR3 length is 17 residues. Germline assignment: CDR1 SGHAT and CDR2 FQNNGV. CDR3 coding DNA: TGTGCCAGCAGCTTACTCCCCCGGACGGTCTCTAGCTCACCCCTCCACTCT. The encoded protein is CASSLLPRTVSSSPLHS.

This clonotype has ten or more counts. The V gene is TRBV11-2, the J gene TRBJ2-5; 10 nucleotides match TRBD1. The CDR3 is 14 residues long. Germline values: CDR1 SGHAT, CDR2 FQNNGV. Unmatched junction bases numbered 4, after V lost 4 bases and J lost 5 bases. The CDR3 is CASSSTGGEETQYF. In DNA form, the CDR3 reads TGTGCCAGCAGCTCGACAGGGGGCGAGGAGACCCAGTACTTC.

At least ten counts were recorded for this clonotype. V is TRBV2 and J is TRBJ2-7; 10 positions match TRBD1. The germline V gene encodes CDR1 SNHLY and CDR2 FYNNEI. V gave up 0 bases and J gave up 13 bases; unmatched junction bases: 6. This CDR3 comprises 13 residues. The CDR3 region is CASSEAVGTGEYF. DNA for the CDR3: TGTGCCAGCAGTGAAGCCGTGGGGACAGGGGAATACTTC.

The chain is built from TRBV7-9 and TRBJ2-5; a possible D gene is TRBD1 (6 bases). The CDR3 is 13 residues long. The germline V gene has CDR1 SEHNR and CDR2 FQNEAQ (reference sequence). V was trimmed by 1 base and J by 4 bases, leaving 7 bases between them. The CDR3, as DNA: TGTGCCAGCAGCTTAGAACAGGGAGAGACCCAGTACTTC. The encoded protein is CASSLEQGETQYF.

This clonotype was seen many times. The chain is built from TRBV20-1 and TRBJ1-2, with TRBD1 matching over 7 bases. The trim removed 6 bases at V and 8 bases at J, leaving 9 bases unmatched. The CDR3 sequence is 12 residues long. CDR1 and CDR2 (germline): DFQATT, SNEGSKA (reference sequence). The CDR3 region is CSAPGQLKGYTF. Written as DNA, the CDR3 is TGCAGTGCCCCGGGACAGTTGAAGGGCTACACCTTC.

Remarks on this clonotype: A much larger clonotype is one base distant, so this may be a read error. V usage is TRBV28 and J usage is TRBJ1-3, with D perhaps matching TRBD1 (6 bases). Per germline, CDR1 MDHEN and CDR2 SYDVKM. The CDR3 consists of 16 residues. In nucleotides, the CDR3 is TGTGTCAGCAGTTTGTGGGGGCGAAGCTCTGGAAACACCATATATTTT. Its translation: CVSSLWGRSSGNTIYF.

V usage is TRBV7-8 and J usage is TRBJ1-1; D call uncertain. Germline lookup yields CDR1 SGHVS and CDR2 FQNEAQ. V lost 2 bases and J 0 bases, leaving 10 bases between the germline ends. This CDR3 comprises 15 residues. The CDR3 DNA reads as TGTGCCAGCAGCTTAACCCAGGAGGTGAACACTGAAGCTTTCTTT. Protein product: CASSLTQEVNTEAFF. Drawing the rest from reference TRBV7-8 and TRBJ1-1, the complete variable domain is GAGVSQSPRYKVAKRGQDVALRCDPISGHVSLFWYQQALGQGPEFLTYFQNEAQLDKSGLPSDRFFAERPEGSVSTLKIQRTQQEDSAVYLCASSLTQEVNTEAFFGQGTRLTVV.